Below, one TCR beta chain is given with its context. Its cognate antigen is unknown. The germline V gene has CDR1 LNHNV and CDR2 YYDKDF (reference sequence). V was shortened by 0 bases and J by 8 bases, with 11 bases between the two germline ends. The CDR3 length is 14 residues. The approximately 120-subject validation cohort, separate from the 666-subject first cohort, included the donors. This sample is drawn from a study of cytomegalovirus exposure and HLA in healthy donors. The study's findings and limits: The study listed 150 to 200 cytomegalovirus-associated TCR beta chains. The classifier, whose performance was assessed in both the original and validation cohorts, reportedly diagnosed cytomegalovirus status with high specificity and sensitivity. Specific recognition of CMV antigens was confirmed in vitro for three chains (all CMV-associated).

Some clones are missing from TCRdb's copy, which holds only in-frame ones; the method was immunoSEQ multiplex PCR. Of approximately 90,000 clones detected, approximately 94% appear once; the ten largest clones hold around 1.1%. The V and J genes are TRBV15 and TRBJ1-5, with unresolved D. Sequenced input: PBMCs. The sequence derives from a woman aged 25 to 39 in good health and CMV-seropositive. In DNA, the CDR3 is TGTGCCACCAGCAGAGACAGGCCCCCGAAGCCCCAGCATTTT. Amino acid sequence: CATSRDRPPKPQHF.